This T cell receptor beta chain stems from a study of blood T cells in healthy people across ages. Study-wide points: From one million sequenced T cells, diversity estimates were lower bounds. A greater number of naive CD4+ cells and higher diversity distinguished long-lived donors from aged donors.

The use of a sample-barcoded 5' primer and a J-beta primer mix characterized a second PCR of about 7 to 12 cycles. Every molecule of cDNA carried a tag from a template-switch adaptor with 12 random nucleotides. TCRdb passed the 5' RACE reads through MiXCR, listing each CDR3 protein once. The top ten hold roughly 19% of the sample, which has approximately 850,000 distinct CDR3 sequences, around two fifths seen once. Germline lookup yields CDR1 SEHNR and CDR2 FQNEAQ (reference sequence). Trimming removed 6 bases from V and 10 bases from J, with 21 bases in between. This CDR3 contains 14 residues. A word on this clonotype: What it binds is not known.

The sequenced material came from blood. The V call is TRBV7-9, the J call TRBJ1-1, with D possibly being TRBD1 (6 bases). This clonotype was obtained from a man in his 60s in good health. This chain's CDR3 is CASSTSGGHPGAFF. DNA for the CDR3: TGTGCCAGCAGTACGAGCGGGGGACACCCTGGAGCTTTCTTT.